This note documents a single T cell receptor (beta chain) sequence. How the authors handled the data: Reference gene primer amplification gave estimated nucleated cell counts. Profiling relied on immunoSEQ multiplex PCR, and the TCRdb table lists in-frame clones only, not all of them. V and J calls and clone size are copied from that table; D and trimming were computed from the DNA. Of some 74,000 clones listed, 80% are singletons. The V segment lost 4 bases and the J segment 0 bases; nucleotides outside the gene matches: 4. CDR1 is SGHRS, CDR2 YFSETQ, per germline. This CDR3 is 18 amino acids long. This sample was taken from a study of blood T cell repertoires in COVID-19.

The sample consisted of peripheral blood. The receptor was derived from a human donor in a cohort sampled during active COVID-19. The chain is built from TRBV5-1 and TRBJ2-6, with 13 positions matching TRBD2. The CDR3 here is CASSAGLAGVSGANVLTF. In DNA, the CDR3 is TGCGCCAGCAGCGCTGGACTAGCGGGGGTCTCTGGGGCCAACGTCCTGACTTTC.